These 5 T cell receptor beta chains share one sample of origin, sequenced in a study of T cells in tumors and immune-related adverse events (dated by TCRdb to the early 2020s). The library was built by means of the immunoSEQ multiplex PCR assay. TCRdb retrieved this table from immuneACCESS and kept in-frame rearrangements only. Not all clones are present; in checked studies, unresolved V genes account for under half, and no reason is known for the remainder. Here the sample has approximately 2,500 clones; about four fifths occur a single time. About 6.5% of the sample goes to the ten largest clones. The sample's treatment or condition label, in plain terms: nivolumab (PD-1 blockade) given before sampling. This specimen was tumor tissue, taken from a patient treated with anti-PD-1 therapy. The receptors derive from a female donor with metastatic renal cell carcinoma.

The chain couples TRBV4-3 to TRBJ2-1, with 10 bases lining up with TRBD2. This CDR3 spans 17 amino acids. Per germline, CDR1 LGHNA and CDR2 YSLEER. J was trimmed by 5 bases and V by 4 bases; bases with no gene match: 11. For the CDR3, the DNA is TGCGCCAGCAGCCGAGCAATTGGGACTAGCGTCAACAATGAGCAGTTCTTC. Protein sequence: CASSRAIGTSVNNEQFF.

The CDR3 here is CASSPRTSSSYNEQFF. CDR3 coding DNA: TGTGCCAGCAGCCCGAGGACAAGTTCCTCCTACAATGAGCAGTTCTTC. This sequence joins TRBV7-9 and TRBJ2-1; perhaps TRBD1 as D (5 bases). With 5 bases removed from V and 0 bases from J, the gap between germline ends came to 14 bases. Germline assignment: CDR1 SEHNR and CDR2 FQNEAQ (reference sequence). The CDR3 has 16 amino acids.

The chain employs TRBV10-1 and TRBJ2-3; D possibly corresponds to TRBD2 (6 bases). Germline V CDR1 and CDR2: WNHNN, SYGVQD (reference sequence). The V and J ends lost 6 bases and 3 bases respectively, with 10 bases between them. The CDR3 has 13 amino acids. This CDR3 reads CASSRLVTDTQYF. The CDR3 DNA reads as TGCGCCAGCAGCAGACTAGTTACAGATACGCAGTATTTT.

The chain is built from TRBV28 and TRBJ1-2; D is ambiguous. CDR3 length equals 12 residues. The V and J ends lost 6 bases and 1 base respectively, with 6 bases between them. The germline V gene has CDR1 MDHEN and CDR2 SYDVKM. This chain's CDR3 is CASRVVNYGYTF. CDR3 sequence (DNA): TGTGCCAGCAGGGTAGTTAACTATGGCTACACCTTC.

This clone was seen only a few times. The chain carries TRBV27 and TRBJ2-2; no firm D call. This CDR3 has 15 residues. In germline, CDR1 is MNHEY, CDR2 SMNVEV (reference sequence). Trimming removed 4 bases from V and 1 base from J, with 10 bases in between. In DNA form, the CDR3 reads TGTGCCAGCAGTTCCCTTGGCGGGAACACCGGGGAGCTGTTTTTT. Translation: CASSSLGGNTGELFF.